The clone carrying this T cell receptor beta chain was seen more than once but under ten times. The data belong to a study of tumor and adjacent non-tumor tissue in lung cancer. RNA was extracted from bulk tissue without any cell sorting. Per germline, CDR1 WSHSY and CDR2 SAAADI. The CDR3 loop spans 16 amino acids. V was shortened by 5 bases and J by 4 bases, with 20 bases between the two germline ends. A modified ARM-PCR protocol with three rounds of nested PCR amplified TCRbeta. MiXCR was run by TCRdb on the multiplex PCR reads, yielding one entry per CDR3 protein. This sample yields 200,000 to 250,000 distinct CDR3 sequences, of which 71% are seen a single time; under 30% belongs to the top ten.

The clonotype comes from a man aged 55 to 70 with non-small cell lung cancer. What was sequenced was lung tumor tissue. The gene calls are TRBV10-2 and TRBJ1-2, with D unresolved. The CDR3 here is CASSPVSRATPYGYTF. DNA of the CDR3: TGCGCCAGCAGTCCAGTGTCAAGGGCGACTCCCTATGGCTACACCTTC.